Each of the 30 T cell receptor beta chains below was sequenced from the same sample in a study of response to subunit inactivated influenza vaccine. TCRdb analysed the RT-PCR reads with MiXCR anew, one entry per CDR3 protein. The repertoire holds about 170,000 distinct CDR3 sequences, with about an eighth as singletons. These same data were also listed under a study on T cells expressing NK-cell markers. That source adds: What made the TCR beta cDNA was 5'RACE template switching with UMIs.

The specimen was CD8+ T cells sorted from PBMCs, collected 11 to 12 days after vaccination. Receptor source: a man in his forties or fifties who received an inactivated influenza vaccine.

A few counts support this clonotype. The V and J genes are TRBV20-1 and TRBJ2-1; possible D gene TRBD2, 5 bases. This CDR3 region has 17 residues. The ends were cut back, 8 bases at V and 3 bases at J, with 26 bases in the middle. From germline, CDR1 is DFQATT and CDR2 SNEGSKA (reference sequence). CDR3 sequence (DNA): TGCAGTACGACCGGGGTAGGCCGCGAAATCGTCTACAATGAGCAGTTCTTC. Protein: CSTTGVGREIVYNEQFF.

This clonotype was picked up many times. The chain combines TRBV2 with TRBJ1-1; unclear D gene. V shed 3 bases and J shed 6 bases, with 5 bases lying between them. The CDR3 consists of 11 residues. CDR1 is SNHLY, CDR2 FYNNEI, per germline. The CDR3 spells CASSDVAEAFF. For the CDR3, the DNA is TGTGCCAGCAGTGATGTGGCTGAAGCTTTCTTT.

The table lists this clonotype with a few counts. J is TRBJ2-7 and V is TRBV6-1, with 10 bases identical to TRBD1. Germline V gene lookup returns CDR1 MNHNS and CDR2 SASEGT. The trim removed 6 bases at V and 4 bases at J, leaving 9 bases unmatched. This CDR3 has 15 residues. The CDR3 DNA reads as TGTGCCAGCAGACTAGGACAGGGGGAGGCGTACGAGCAGTACTTC. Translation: CASRLGQGEAYEQYF.

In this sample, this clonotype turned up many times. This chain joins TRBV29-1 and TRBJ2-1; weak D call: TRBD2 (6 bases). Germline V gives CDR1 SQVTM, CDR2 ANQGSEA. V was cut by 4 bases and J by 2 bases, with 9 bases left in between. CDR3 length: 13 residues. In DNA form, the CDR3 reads TGCAGCGTTGTCGGGAGTCCCTACAATGAGCAGTTCTTC. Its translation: CSVVGSPYNEQFF.

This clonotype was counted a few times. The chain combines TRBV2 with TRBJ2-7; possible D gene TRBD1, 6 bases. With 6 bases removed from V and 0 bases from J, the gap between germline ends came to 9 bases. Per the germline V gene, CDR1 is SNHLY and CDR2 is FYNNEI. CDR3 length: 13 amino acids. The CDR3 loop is CASSRDTSYEQYF. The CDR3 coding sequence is TGTGCCAGCAGCCGGGACACCTCCTACGAGCAGTACTTC.

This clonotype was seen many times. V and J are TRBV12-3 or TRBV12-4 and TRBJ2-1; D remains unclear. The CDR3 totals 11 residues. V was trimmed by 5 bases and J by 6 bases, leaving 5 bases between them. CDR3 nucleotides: TGTGCCAGCAGTGCTTCCAATGAGCAGTTCTTC. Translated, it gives CASSASNEQFF.

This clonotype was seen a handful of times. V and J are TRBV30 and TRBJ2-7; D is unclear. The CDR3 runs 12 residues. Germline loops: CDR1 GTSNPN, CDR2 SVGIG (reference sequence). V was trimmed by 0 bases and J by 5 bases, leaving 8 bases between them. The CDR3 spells CAWSVRSNEQYF. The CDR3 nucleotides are TGTGCCTGGAGTGTACGCAGCAACGAGCAGTACTTC.

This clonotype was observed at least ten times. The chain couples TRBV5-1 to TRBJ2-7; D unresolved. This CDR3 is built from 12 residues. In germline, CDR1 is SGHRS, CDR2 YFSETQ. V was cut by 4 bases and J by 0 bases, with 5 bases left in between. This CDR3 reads CASSASSYEQYF. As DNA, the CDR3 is TGCGCCAGCAGCGCGAGCTCCTACGAGCAGTACTTC.

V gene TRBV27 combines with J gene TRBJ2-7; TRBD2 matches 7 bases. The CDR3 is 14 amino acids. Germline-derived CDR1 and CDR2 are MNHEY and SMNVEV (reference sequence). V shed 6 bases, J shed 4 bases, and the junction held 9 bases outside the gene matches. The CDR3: CASRIAGAGYEQYF. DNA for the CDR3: TGTGCCAGCAGGATAGCGGGCGCGGGGTACGAGCAGTACTTC.

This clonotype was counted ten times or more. DNA for the CDR3: TGTGCCAGCAGTTTAGCAGCCAATGAGCAGTTCTTC. Its translation: CASSLAANEQFF. The rearrangement uses TRBV12-3 or TRBV12-4 and TRBJ2-1; D not resolved. Trimming removed 0 bases at V and 6 bases at J, with 3 bases between. The CDR3 loop spans 12 amino acids.

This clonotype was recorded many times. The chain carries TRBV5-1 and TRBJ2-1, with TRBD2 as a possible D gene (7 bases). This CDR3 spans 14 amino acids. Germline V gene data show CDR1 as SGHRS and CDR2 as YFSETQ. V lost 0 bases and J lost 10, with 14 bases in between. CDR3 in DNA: TGCGCCAGCAGCTTGGTCTATGGCGGGGGCGAGCAGTTCTTC. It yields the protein CASSLVYGGGEQFF.

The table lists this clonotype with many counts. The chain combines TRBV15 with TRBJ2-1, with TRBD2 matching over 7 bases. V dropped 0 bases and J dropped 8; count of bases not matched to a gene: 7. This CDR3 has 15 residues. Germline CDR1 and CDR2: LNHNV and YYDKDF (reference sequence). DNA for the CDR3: TGTGCCACCAGCAGAGAAGCGGGGACGGAGCATGAGCAGTTCTTC. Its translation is CATSREAGTEHEQFF.

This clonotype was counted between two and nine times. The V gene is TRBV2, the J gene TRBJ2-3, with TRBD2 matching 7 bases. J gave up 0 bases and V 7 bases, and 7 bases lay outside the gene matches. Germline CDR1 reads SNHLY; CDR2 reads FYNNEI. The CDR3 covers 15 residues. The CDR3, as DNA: TGTGCCAGCACAAGCCGGGACTACAGCACAGATACGCAGTATTTT. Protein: CASTSRDYSTDTQYF.

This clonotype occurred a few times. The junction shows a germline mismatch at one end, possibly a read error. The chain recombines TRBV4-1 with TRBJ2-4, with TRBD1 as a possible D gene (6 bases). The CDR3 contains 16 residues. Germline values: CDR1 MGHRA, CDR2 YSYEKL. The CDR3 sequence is CASSQGQAILQNIQYF. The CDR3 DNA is TGCGCCAGCAGCCAAGGACAGGCTATTCTCCAAAACATCCAGTACTTC.

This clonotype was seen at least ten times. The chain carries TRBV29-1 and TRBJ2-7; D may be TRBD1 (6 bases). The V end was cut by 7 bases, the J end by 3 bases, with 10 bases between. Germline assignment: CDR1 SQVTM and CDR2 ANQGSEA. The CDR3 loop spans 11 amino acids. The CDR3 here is CSAGVDYEQYF. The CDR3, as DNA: TGCAGCGCAGGGGTCGACTACGAGCAGTACTTC.

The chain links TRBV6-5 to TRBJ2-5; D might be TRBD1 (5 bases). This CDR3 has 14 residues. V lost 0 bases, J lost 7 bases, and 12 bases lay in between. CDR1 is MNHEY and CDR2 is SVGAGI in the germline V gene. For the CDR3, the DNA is TGTGCCAGCAGTTACTCGCCAGGGTCGGGGACCCAGTACTTC. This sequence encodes CASSYSPGSGTQYF.

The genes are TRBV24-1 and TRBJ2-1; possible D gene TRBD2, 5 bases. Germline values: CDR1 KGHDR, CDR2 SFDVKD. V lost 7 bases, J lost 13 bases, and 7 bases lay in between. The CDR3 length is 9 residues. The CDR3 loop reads CATREVQFF. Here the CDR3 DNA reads TGTGCCACCAGGGAGGTACAGTTCTTC.

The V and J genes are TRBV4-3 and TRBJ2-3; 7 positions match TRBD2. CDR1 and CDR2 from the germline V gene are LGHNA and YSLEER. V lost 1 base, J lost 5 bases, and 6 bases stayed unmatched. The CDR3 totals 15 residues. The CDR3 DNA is TGCGCCAGCAGCCAAGTCTGGGGGGGTATAGATACGCAGTATTTT. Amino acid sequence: CASSQVWGGIDTQYF.

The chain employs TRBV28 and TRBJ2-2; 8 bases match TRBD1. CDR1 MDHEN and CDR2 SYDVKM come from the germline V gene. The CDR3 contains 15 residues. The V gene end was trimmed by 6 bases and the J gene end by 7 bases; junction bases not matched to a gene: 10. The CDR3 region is CASRPDRGLRGELFF. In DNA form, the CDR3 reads TGTGCCAGCAGGCCCGACAGGGGTCTTCGCGGGGAGCTGTTTTTT.

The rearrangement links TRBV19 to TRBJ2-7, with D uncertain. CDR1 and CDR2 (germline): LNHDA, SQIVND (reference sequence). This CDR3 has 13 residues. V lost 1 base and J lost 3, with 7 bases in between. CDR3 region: CASSIGRNYEQYF. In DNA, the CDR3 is TGTGCCAGTAGTATAGGAAGAAACTACGAGCAGTACTTC. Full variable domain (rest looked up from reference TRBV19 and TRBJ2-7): DGGITQSPKYLFRKEGQNVTLSCEQNLNHDAMYWYRQDPGQGLRLIYYSQIVNDFQKGDIAEGYSVSREKKESFPLTVTSAQKNPTAFYLCASSIGRNYEQYFGPGTRLTVT.

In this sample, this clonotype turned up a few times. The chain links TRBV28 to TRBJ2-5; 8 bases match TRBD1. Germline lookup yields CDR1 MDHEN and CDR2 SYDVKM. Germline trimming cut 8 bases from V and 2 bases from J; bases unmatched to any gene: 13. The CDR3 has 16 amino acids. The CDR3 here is CASSAFGQGWQETQYF. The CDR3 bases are TGTGCCAGCTCAGCCTTCGGACAGGGTTGGCAAGAGACCCAGTACTTC.

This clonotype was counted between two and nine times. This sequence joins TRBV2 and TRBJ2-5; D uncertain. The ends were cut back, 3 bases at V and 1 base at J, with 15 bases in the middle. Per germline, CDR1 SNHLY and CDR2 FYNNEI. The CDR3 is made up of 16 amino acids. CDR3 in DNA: TGTGCCAGCAGTGACCCGGTTGGTTGGGGCCAAGAGACCCAGTACTTC. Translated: CASSDPVGWGQETQYF.

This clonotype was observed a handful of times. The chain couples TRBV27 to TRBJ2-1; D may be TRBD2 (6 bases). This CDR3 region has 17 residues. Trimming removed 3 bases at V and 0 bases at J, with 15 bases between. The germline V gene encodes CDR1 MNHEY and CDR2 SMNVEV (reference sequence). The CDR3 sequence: CASSFLGEESSYNEQFF. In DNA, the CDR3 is TGTGCCAGCAGTTTCCTAGGGGAGGAGAGCTCCTACAATGAGCAGTTCTTC.

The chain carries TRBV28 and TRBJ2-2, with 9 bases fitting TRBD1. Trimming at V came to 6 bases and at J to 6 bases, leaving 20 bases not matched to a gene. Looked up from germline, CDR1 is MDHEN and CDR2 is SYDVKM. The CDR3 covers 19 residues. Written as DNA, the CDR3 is TGTGCCAGCAGGACTCTTGGGATCGGGACAGGGAGTGCGGCCGGGGAGCTGTTTTTT. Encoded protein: CASRTLGIGTGSAAGELFF.

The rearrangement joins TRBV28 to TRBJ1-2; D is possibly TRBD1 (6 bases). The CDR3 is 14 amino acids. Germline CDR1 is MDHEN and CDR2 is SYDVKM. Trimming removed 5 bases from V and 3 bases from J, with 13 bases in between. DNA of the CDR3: TGTGCCAGCAGTCCAGGACAGACCTACTATGGCTACACCTTC. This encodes CASSPGQTYYGYTF.

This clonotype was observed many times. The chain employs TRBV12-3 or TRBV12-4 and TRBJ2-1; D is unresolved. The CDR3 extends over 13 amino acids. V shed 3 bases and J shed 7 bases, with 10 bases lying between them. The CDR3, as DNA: TGTGCCAGCAGTTTTGGGTCAGTTAATGAGCAGTTCTTC. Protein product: CASSFGSVNEQFF.

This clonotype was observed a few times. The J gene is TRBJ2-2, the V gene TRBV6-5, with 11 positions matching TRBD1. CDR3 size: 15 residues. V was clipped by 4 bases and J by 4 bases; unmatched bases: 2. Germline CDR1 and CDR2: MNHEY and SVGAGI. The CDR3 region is CASSWDRGSTGELFF. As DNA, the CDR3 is TGTGCCAGCAGTTGGGACAGGGGGAGCACCGGGGAGCTGTTTTTT.

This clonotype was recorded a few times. CDR3 protein: CASSAGTGFSYEQYF. The CDR3 DNA is TGTGCCAGCAGCGCAGGGACAGGTTTCTCCTACGAGCAGTACTTC. The chain employs TRBV9 and TRBJ2-7; 8 bases map to TRBD1. Germline CDR1 and CDR2: SGDLS and YYNGEE. V trimming: 3 bases; J trimming: 0 bases; junction bases outside the gene matches: 5. The CDR3 consists of 15 residues.

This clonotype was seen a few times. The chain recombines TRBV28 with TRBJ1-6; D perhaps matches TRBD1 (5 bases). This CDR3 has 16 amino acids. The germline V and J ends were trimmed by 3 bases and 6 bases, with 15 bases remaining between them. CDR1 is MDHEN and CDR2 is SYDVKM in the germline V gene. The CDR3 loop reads CASSLEGVGANSPLHF. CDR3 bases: TGTGCCAGCAGTTTGGAGGGCGTAGGGGCTAATTCACCCCTCCACTTT.

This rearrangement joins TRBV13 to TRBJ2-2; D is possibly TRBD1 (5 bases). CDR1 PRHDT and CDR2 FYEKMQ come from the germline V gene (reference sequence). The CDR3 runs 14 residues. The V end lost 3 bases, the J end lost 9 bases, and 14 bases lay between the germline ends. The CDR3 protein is CASSLDIAGRELFF. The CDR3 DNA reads TGTGCCAGCAGCTTGGACATAGCAGGCCGGGAGCTGTTTTTT.